This TCR beta chain was documented in a study of T cells in Graves' hyperthyroidism and ophthalmopathy. The CDR3 runs 12 residues. Germline V gene data show CDR1 as SEHNR and CDR2 as FQNEAQ (reference sequence). Trimming removed 4 bases at V and 10 bases at J, with 8 bases between. This clonotype showed up many times. Template material for amplifying TCR beta CDR3 regions consisted of RNA transcripts. HTBI primers drove first-round RT-PCR of the TCR CDR3. TCRdb re-called the multiplex PCR reads with MiXCR, one entry per CDR3 protein. Of roughly 800,000 distinct CDR3 sequences detected, roughly 37% appear once; the ten largest clones hold 7% to 10%.

The sequence came from a man aged 18-30 years with Graves' hyperthyroidism. Sequencing was done on a sample of blood. The chain combines TRBV7-9 with TRBJ1-6; weak D call: TRBD1 (6 bases). The chain's CDR3 is CASSSQGSPLHF. CDR3 nucleotides: TGTGCCAGCAGCTCACAGGGATCACCCCTCCACTTT.